This T cell receptor beta chain was identified in a study of control samples from healthy donors and cancer patients. Measured with immunoSEQ multiplex PCR; TCRdb has only the in-frame clones, and not every one. The table lists fewer than 95,000 clones, approximately 89% of them singletons, with approximately 21% in the top ten. The CDR3 is made up of 15 amino acids. Germline lookup yields CDR1 SGHRS and CDR2 YFSETQ. V was clipped by 0 bases and J by 8 bases, with 14 bases between them. This clone was seen once. The rearrangement links TRBV5-1 to TRBJ1-4; D perhaps matches TRBD1 (6 bases). The receptor was derived from a young man in good health. Sequenced material: blood. CDR3 sequence reads: CASSLAGGFNEKLFF. The CDR3 coding sequence is TGCGCCAGCAGCTTGGCCGGGGGCTTCAACGAAAAACTGTTTTTT.